This T cell receptor beta chain was sequenced in a study of cytomegalovirus exposure and HLA in healthy donors. Whole-study context: Unique TCRs numbering about 85 million, obtained from HLA-typed donors, made up an early data release. Study findings and constraints: Previous analysis showed most TCR beta V segments were productive about 90% or about 30% of the time. A later analysis linked a missense DCLRE1C variant to TCR beta V- and J-gene trimming.

In the case of this clone: What it recognizes is unknown.

The CDR3 totals 13 residues. The V gene end was trimmed by 9 bases and the J gene end by 3 bases; junction bases not matched to a gene: 0. Looked up from germline, CDR1 is SNHLY and CDR2 is FYNNEI. Vbeta (60) and Jbeta (13) primers were used in the PCR. TCRdb's table, derived via immunoSEQ multiplex PCR, lists solely in-frame clones and lacks some. The table has some 180,000 clones, around 82% seen once. This sequence was found in a man aged 35 to 55 in good health and CMV-seropositive. V gene TRBV2 combines with J gene TRBJ2-1, with TRBD2 identical over 12 bases. Sequencing input: PBMCs. CDR3 coding DNA: TGTGCCAGACTAGCGGGAGGCTACAATGAGCAGTTCTTC. As protein: CARLAGGYNEQFF.